This T cell receptor (beta chain) was recorded in a study of blood T cell repertoires in COVID-19. The V and J ends lost 0 bases and 3 bases, in that order; junction bases with no gene match: 7. This CDR3 comprises 17 residues. Germline loops: CDR1 SGDLS, CDR2 YYNGEE. Repertoires were generated with immunoSEQ multiplex PCR, while TCRdb's copy carries only in-frame clones and drops some. Among roughly 100,000 clones listed, around 85% were seen once. The sequence derives from a woman of 80 years or more with active or convalescent COVID-19. Source material: peripheral blood. The V and J genes are TRBV9 and TRBJ2-2; TRBD2 matches at 8 bases. The CDR3 loop is CASSVVIGRADTGELFF. The CDR3 DNA follows: TGTGCCAGCAGCGTAGTTATCGGGAGGGCGGACACCGGGGAGCTGTTTTTT.